The text below deals with one TCR beta chain. The sample originates from a study of blood T cells in healthy people across ages. Sample-barcoded 5' priming and a J-beta primer mix drove a second PCR of roughly 6 to 12 cycles. A template-switch adaptor containing 12 random nucleotides labeled each cDNA molecule. Each CDR3 protein gets one entry after TCRdb re-called the 5' RACE reads with MiXCR. The sample consists of about 1,800,000 distinct CDR3 sequences, 25% to 30% of them appearing once. The CDR3 runs 15 residues. V gave up 6 bases and J gave up 3 bases; unmatched junction bases: 8. Germline values: CDR1 MNHNS, CDR2 SASEGT.

V usage is TRBV6-1 and J usage is TRBJ1-5, with TRBD1 matching over 7 bases. This receptor was identified in a woman between 25 and 40 years old in good health. Sequencing was done on a sample of blood. This CDR3 reads CASRGQTHPNQPQHF. CDR3 DNA sequence: TGTGCCAGCAGGGGACAGACCCATCCCAATCAGCCCCAGCATTTT.